Each of the 2 T cell receptor beta chains below was sequenced from the same sample in a study of cytomegalovirus exposure and HLA in healthy donors. The PCR made use of 60 Vbeta and 13 Jbeta primers. Assay: immunoSEQ multiplex PCR; the TCRdb copy retains only in-frame clones and omits some. The sample lists 150,000 to 200,000 clones; under 90% were seen once. Sequencing used PBMCs. These receptors were obtained from a man between 18 and 35 years old in good health and CMV-seronegative.

The gene calls are TRBV6-6 and TRBJ1-6; 8 bases agree with TRBD1. The CDR3 covers 13 residues. Per the germline V gene, CDR1 is MNHNY and CDR2 is SVGAGI (reference sequence). J was trimmed by 8 bases and V by 6 bases; bases with no gene match: 3. CDR3 sequence: CASRDREDSPLHF. For the CDR3, the DNA is TGTGCCAGCAGGGACAGGGAGGATTCACCCCTCCACTTT.

Comment on this clone: Other DNA sequences within the sample encode an identical CDR3. This chain links TRBV5-1 with TRBJ1-1; no firm D call. CDR1 SGHRS and CDR2 YFSETQ come from the germline V gene. CDR3 size: 13 residues. Trimming took 2 bases from V and 1 from J, leaving 6 bases between them. CDR3 DNA: TGCGCCAGCAGCTTTAATAGGAACACTGAAGCTTTCTTT. Translating gives CASSFNRNTEAFF.